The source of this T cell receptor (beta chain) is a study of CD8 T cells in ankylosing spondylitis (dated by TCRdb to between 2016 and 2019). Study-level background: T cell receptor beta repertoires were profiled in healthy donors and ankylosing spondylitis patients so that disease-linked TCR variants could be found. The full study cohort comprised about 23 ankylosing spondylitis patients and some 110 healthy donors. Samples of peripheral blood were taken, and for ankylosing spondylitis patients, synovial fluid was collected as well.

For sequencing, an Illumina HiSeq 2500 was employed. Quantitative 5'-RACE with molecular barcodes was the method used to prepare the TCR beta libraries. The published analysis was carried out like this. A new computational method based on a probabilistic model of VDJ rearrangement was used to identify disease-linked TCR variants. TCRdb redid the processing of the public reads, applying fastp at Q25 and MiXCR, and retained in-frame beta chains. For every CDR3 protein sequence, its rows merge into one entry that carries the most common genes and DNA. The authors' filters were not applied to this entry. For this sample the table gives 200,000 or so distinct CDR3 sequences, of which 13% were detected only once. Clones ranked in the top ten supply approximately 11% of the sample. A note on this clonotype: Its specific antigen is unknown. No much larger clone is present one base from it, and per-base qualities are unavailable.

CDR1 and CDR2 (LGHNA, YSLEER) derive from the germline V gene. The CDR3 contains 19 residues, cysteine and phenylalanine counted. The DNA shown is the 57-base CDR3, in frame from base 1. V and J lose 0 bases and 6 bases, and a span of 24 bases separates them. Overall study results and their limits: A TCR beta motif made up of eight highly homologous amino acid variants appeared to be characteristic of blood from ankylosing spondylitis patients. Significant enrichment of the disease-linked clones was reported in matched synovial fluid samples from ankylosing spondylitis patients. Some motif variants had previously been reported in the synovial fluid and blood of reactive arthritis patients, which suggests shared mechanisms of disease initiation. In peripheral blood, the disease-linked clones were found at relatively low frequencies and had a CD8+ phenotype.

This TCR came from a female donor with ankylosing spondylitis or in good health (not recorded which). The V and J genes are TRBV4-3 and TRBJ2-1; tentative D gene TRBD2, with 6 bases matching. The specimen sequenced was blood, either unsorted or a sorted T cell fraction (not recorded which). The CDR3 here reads CASSQDLEVAGLQANEQFF. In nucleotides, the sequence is TGCGCCAGCAGCCAAGATCTAGAGGTGGCGGGACTTCAGGCCAATGAGCAGTTCTTC.